This TCR beta chain is drawn from a study of T cell responses to AZD1222 COVID-19 vaccine. With regard to this clone: Its specificity is unknown.

Sequenced by immunoSEQ multiplex PCR; TCRdb stores in-frame clones only, minus some. The top ten clones hold around 8% of a sample with 150,000 or so clones, 80% to 90% of them seen once. Study-wide results and limits: The study found vaccine-associated CD4 TCRs spanning spike, dominant at 160-218 and 743-854.

The CDR3 sequence is 13 residues long. Losses at the gene ends were 0 bases for V and 15 bases for J; bases not matched to a gene: 8. Germline loops: CDR1 LGHDT, CDR2 YNNKEL (reference sequence). Sequenced material: peripheral blood, taken on day 0 of AZD1222 vaccination. The clonotype originates from an adult in good health. The J gene is TRBJ2-1, the V gene TRBV3-1 (or the pseudogene TRBV3-2); 7 bases match TRBD2. The CDR3 DNA sequence: TGTGCCAGCAGCCAAGAGGGACTACCTATTCCGTTCTTC. Residues: CASSQEGLPIPFF.